These T cell receptor beta chains were read from a single sample in a study of cytomegalovirus exposure and HLA in healthy donors. Assay used: immunoSEQ multiplex PCR; TCRdb lists only in-frame clones, some missing. The table shows 150,000 to 200,000 clones, with approximately 86% occurring only once. Sequenced: PBMCs. Receptors were obtained from a woman aged 18-29 years in good health and CMV-seronegative. The CDR3 runs from the conserved cysteine through the conserved F or W. The D gene is left open where the match is weak. The size of a clone is reported for some rows only, either as once, few or many, or as a class for expanded clones.

cdr3_aa cdr3_nt j_call d_call clone_size v_call
CAIISGRGNTIYF TGTGCCATCATTTCGGGAAGGGGAAACACCATATATTTT TRBJ1-3 . . TRBV10-3
CASSQDRQEGNTIYF TGCGCCAGCAGCCAAGATAGGCAGGAAGGTAACACCATATATTTT TRBJ1-3 . . TRBV4-1
CASSPGYEQYF TGCGCCAGCAGCCCGGGGTACGAGCAGTACTTC TRBJ2-7 . . TRBV5-1
CSGRDSHTGELFF TGCAGCGGCCGGGACAGCCACACCGGGGAGCTGTTTTTT TRBJ2-2 TRBD1 . TRBV29-1
CASSLTEYYTEAFF TGTGCCAGCAGCTTAACTGAGTACTACACTGAAGCTTTCTTT TRBJ1-1 . . TRBV7-2
CASSLGQGIGNTEAFF TGTGCCAGCTCACTCGGACAGGGAATAGGGAACACTGAAGCTTTCTTT TRBJ1-1 TRBD1 . TRBV18
CASSYSRQGTYEKLFF TGTGCCAGCAGTTACTCCCGACAGGGGACTTATGAAAAACTGTTTTTT TRBJ1-4 TRBD1 . TRBV6-5
CSASRSGYTF TGCAGTGCTAGTCGGTCGGGCTACACCTTC TRBJ1-2 . . TRBV20-1
CASSLGGSWNEQFF TGTGCCAGCAGCTTGGGCGGGTCTTGGAATGAGCAGTTCTTC TRBJ2-1 . . TRBV5-4
CAWSRGQYTEAFF TGTGCCTGGTCCAGGGGTCAATACACTGAAGCTTTCTTT TRBJ1-1 . once TRBV30
CASSSLAGVAGEQFF TGTGCCAGCAGCTCACTAGCGGGAGTTGCCGGTGAGCAGTTCTTC TRBJ2-1 TRBD2 . TRBV7-9
CASSHPTGGAGNTEAFF TGCGCCAGCAGCCATCCCACTGGCGGGGCCGGGAACACTGAAGCTTTCTTT TRBJ1-1 . . TRBV4-3
CASSSDRGRDYGYTF TGTGCCAGCAGCTCCGACAGGGGACGAGACTATGGCTACACCTTC TRBJ1-2 TRBD1 once TRBV5-6
CASSFSGSDYNEQFF TGCGCCAGCAGCTTTAGCGGGAGCGACTACAATGAGCAGTTCTTC TRBJ2-1 TRBD2 . TRBV5-1
CASSPGGPPYEQYF TGTGCCAGCAGCCCAGGGGGGCCTCCCTACGAGCAGTACTTC TRBJ2-7 . . TRBV7-3
CASSIRLAGVLSYEQYF TGTGCCAGTAGTATTCGGTTAGCGGGGGTTCTTTCCTACGAGCAGTACTTC TRBJ2-7 TRBD2 . TRBV19
CASSITGANYGYTF TGCGCCAGCAGTATAACAGGGGCTAACTATGGCTACACCTTC TRBJ1-2 TRBD1 . TRBV5-1
CASSPGDSYGYTF TGTGCCAGCAGCCCAGGGGACAGCTATGGCTACACCTTC TRBJ1-2 TRBD1 few TRBV7-8
CASMPRALGAEAFF TGTGCCAGCATGCCCCGGGCCCTCGGGGCTGAAGCTTTCTTT TRBJ1-1 . . TRBV6-5
CASSPEGVQPQHF TGTGCCAGCTCACCCGAGGGAGTTCAGCCCCAGCATTTT TRBJ1-5 . . TRBV18
CASSLGTSGRADEQYF TGCGCCAGCAGCTTGGGGACTAGCGGGAGGGCCGACGAGCAGTACTTC TRBJ2-7 TRBD2 . TRBV5-1
CASSELAGASGYEQYF TGTGCCAGCAGTGAACTAGCGGGGGCCTCTGGCTACGAGCAGTACTTC TRBJ2-7 TRBD2 . TRBV6-4
CASSDSSGGADTQYF TGTGCCAGCAGTGACTCTAGCGGGGGGGCAGATACGCAGTATTTT TRBJ2-3 TRBD2 many TRBV6-4
CASRTTGFGGYTF TGTGCCAGCAGGACCACAGGGTTTGGTGGCTACACCTTC TRBJ1-2 . . TRBV6-5
CASSPHSGTGNEKLFF TGTGCCAGCAGTCCCCATTCCGGGACAGGGAATGAAAAACTGTTTTTT TRBJ1-4 TRBD1 . TRBV28
CASSARTGGTNTEAFF TGTGCCAGCAGTGCGCGGACAGGGGGCACGAACACTGAAGCTTTCTTT TRBJ1-1 TRBD1 once TRBV2
CASSLGDYGEAFF TGTGCCAGCAGTTTAGGGGATTACGGTGAAGCTTTCTTT TRBJ1-1 . . TRBV6-5
CASREGTSGPYEQYF TGTGCCAGCAGGGAAGGGACTAGCGGTCCCTACGAGCAGTACTTC TRBJ2-7 TRBD2 . TRBV2
CASSLREGTEAFF TGTGCCAGTAGCCTAAGGGAGGGGACTGAAGCTTTCTTT TRBJ1-1 . . TRBV19
CASSLGQEGPYNEQFF TGCGCCAGCAGCTTGGGCCAGGAGGGCCCCTACAATGAGCAGTTCTTC TRBJ2-1 . once TRBV5-1
CASRVDYTDSNQPQHF TGCGCCAGCAGGGTCGACTACACTGATAGCAATCAGCCCCAGCATTTT TRBJ1-5 . . TRBV5-1
CASSDSGYEQFF TGTGCCAGCAGTGACTCGGGCTATGAGCAGTTCTTC TRBJ2-1 . . TRBV6-4
CASSSFLRLNTGELFF TGTGCCAGCAGTTCCTTTTTGCGACTGAACACCGGGGAGCTGTTTTTT TRBJ2-2 . . TRBV27
CASSQASASVDEQFF TGCGCCAGCAGCCAAGCTTCGGCTAGCGTCGATGAGCAGTTCTTC TRBJ2-1 . . TRBV4-3
CASSATGAPLNTEAFF TGTGCCAGCAGTGCGACAGGGGCCCCCCTGAACACTGAAGCTTTCTTT TRBJ1-1 TRBD1 . TRBV28
CASSSSQGGRNQPQHF TGTGCCAGCAGCAGCTCCCAGGGCGGTCGAAATCAGCCCCAGCATTTT TRBJ1-5 . . TRBV27
CASSPGTGGSYEQYF TGTGCCAGCTCACCGGGGACAGGGGGCTCCTACGAGCAGTACTTC TRBJ2-7 TRBD1 . TRBV18
CASRRGQLSSYNSPLHF TGTGCCAGCAGACGCGGACAGCTAAGCTCCTATAATTCACCCCTCCACTTT TRBJ1-6 . . TRBV5-4
CASSSLRTAYNSPLHF TGTGCCAGCAGCTCTTTAAGGACAGCTTATAATTCACCCCTCCACTTT TRBJ1-6 . . TRBV7-9
CASSLRAGGGYEQYF TGTGCCAGCAGCTTACGCGCAGGGGGCGGCTACGAGCAGTACTTC TRBJ2-7 TRBD1 few TRBV11-2
CASSLLGQGDVGAFF TGTGCCAGCAGCTTACTGGGACAGGGAGACGTGGGGGCTTTCTTT TRBJ1-1 TRBD1 few TRBV5-4
CASSPYTTGTGFYGYTF TGTGCCAGCTCACCATACACGACAGGGACAGGCTTCTATGGCTACACCTTC TRBJ1-2 TRBD1 . TRBV18
CASSQQGQGKGDEQYF TGCGCCAGCAGCCAGCAGGGACAGGGTAAGGGGGACGAGCAGTACTTC TRBJ2-7 TRBD1 few TRBV4-1
CASSLALGAGTEAFF TGCGCCAGCAGCTTGGCCTTGGGGGCAGGCACTGAAGCTTTCTTT TRBJ1-1 . . TRBV5-1
CASSLSTGTGGSQETQYF TGTGCCAGCAGCTTATCAACGGGAACAGGGGGTTCCCAAGAGACCCAGTACTTC TRBJ2-5 TRBD1 once TRBV7-6
CASSPQGATNEKLFF TGTGCCAGCAGCCCACAGGGGGCAACTAATGAAAAACTGTTTTTT TRBJ1-4 TRBD1 once TRBV9
CASSLVGLRGLNTEAFF TGCGCCAGCAGCTTGGTGGGGTTGAGGGGGTTGAACACTGAAGCTTTCTTT TRBJ1-1 . . TRBV5-1
CASSLGDSANVLTF TGTGCCAGCAGTTTGGGTGACTCGGCCAACGTCCTGACTTTC TRBJ2-6 . . TRBV27
CASSLLGGTDTQYF TGTGCCAGCAGTCTCCTAGGGGGCACAGATACGCAGTATTTT TRBJ2-3 . . TRBV9
CASSLGQNYEQYF TGTGCCAGTAGTTTGGGACAGAACTACGAGCAGTACTTC TRBJ2-7 TRBD1 . TRBV19
CASSPGQGSHNEQFF TGTGCCAGCAGCCCCGGACAGGGTAGCCACAATGAGCAGTTCTTC TRBJ2-1 TRBD1 . TRBV11-2
CASSGGTLGNSPLHF TGCGCCAGCAGCGGAGGGACCTTGGGGAATTCACCCCTCCACTTT TRBJ1-6 . . TRBV5-1
CASGQTVNQPQHF TGTGCCAGTGGCCAGACAGTTAATCAGCCCCAGCATTTT TRBJ1-5 . . TRBV19
CASSYSKGGGQPQHF TGTGCCAGCAGTTACTCGAAAGGGGGCGGTCAGCCCCAGCATTTT TRBJ1-5 TRBD1 . TRBV6-5
CASSLLDRGPYNEQFF TGTGCCAGCAGCTTACTAGACAGGGGCCCCTACAATGAGCAGTTCTTC TRBJ2-1 TRBD1 once TRBV5-6
CASSFEVSPSISYEQYF TGTGCCAGCAGCTTCGAGGTTTCCCCATCAATTTCCTACGAGCAGTACTTC TRBJ2-7 . . TRBV7-9
CASSIKQGYPYGYTF TGTGCCAGTAGTATCAAACAGGGGTACCCCTATGGCTACACCTTC TRBJ1-2 TRBD1 . TRBV19
CASSSDSVNEQYF TGCGCCAGCAGCTCGGACAGTGTCAACGAGCAGTACTTC TRBJ2-7 . . TRBV4-1
CASSRVGGEVGYTF TGTGCCAGCAGCCGCGTGGGGGGTGAGGTGGGCTACACCTTC TRBJ1-2 . once TRBV6-5